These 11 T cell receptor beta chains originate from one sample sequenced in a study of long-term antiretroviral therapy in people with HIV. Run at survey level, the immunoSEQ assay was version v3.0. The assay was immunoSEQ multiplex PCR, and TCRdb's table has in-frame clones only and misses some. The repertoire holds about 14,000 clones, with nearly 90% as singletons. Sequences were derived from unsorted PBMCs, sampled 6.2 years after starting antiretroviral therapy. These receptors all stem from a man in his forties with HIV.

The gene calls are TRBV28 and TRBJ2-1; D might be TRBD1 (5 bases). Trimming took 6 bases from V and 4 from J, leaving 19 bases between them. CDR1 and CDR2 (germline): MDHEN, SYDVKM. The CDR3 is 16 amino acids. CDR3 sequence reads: CASSPYGQSLYNEQFF. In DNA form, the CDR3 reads TGTGCCAGCAGCCCGTACGGACAAAGTCTGTACAATGAGCAGTTCTTC. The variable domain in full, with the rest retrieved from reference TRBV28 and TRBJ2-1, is DVKVTQSSRYLVKRTGEKVFLECVQDMDHENMFWYRQDPGLGLRLIYFSYDVKMKEKGDIPEGYSVSREKKERFSLILESASTNQTSMYLCASSPYGQSLYNEQFFGPGTRLTVL.

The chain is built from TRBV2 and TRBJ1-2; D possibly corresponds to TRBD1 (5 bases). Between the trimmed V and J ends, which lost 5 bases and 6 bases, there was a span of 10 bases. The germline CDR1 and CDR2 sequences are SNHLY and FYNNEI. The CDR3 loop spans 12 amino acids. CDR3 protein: CASSPGWDGYTF. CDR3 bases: TGTGCCAGCAGTCCAGGGTGGGATGGCTACACCTTC. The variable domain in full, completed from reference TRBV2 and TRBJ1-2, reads EPEVTQTPSHQVTQMGQEVILRCVPISNHLYFYWYRQILGQKVEFLVSFYNNEISEKSEIFDDQFSVERPDGSNFTLKIRSTKLEDSAMYFCASSPGWDGYTFGSGTRLTVV.

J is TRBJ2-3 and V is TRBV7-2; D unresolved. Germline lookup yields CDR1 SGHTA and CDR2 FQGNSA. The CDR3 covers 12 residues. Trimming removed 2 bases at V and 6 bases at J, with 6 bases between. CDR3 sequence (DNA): TGTGCCAGCAGCTTAAAGGTGGATACGCAGTATTTT. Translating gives CASSLKVDTQYF. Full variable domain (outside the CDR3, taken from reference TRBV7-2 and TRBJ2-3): GAGVSQSPSNKVTEKGKDVELRCDPISGHTALYWYRQSLGQGLEFLIYFQGNSAPDKSGLPSDRFSAERTGGSVSTLTIQRTQQEDSAVYLCASSLKVDTQYFGPGTRLTVL.

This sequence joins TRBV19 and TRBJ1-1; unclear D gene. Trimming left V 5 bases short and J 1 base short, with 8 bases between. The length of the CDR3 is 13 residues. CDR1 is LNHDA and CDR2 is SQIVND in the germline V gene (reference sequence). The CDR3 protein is CASSWTGNTEAFF. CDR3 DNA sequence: TGTGCCAGTAGTTGGACGGGGAACACTGAAGCTTTCTTT.

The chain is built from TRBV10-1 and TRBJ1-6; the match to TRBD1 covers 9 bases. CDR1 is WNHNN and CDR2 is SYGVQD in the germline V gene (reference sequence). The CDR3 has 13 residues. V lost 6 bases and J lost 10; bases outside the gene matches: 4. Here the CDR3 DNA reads TGCGCCAGCAGGGGACAGGGTTTATCACCCCTCCACTTT. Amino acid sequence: CASRGQGLSPLHF.

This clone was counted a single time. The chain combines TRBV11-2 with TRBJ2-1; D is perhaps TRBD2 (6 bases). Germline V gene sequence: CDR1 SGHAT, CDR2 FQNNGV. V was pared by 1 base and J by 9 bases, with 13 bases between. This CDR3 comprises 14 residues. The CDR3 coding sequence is TGTGCCAGCAGCTTAGGGAGGGCGACAACTGAGCAGTTCTTC. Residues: CASSLGRATTEQFF.

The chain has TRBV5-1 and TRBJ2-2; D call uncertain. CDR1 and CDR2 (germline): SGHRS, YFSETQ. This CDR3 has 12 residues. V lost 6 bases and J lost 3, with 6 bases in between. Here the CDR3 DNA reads TGCGCCAGCACCGAGCACACCGGGGAGCTGTTTTTT. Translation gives CASTEHTGELFF.

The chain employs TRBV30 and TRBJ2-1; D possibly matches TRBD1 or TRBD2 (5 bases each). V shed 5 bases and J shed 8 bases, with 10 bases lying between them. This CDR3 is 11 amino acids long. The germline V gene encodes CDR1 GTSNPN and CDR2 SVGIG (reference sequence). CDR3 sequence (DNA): TGTGCCTGGCGGGGCGGGTATGAGCAGTTCTTC. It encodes CAWRGGYEQFF.

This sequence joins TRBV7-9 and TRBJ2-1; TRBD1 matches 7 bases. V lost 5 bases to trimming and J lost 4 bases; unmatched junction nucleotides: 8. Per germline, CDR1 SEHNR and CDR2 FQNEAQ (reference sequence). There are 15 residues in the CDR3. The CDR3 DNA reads TGTGCCAGCAGCCAAGGGGACAGCAGGTACAATGAGCAGTTCTTC. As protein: CASSQGDSRYNEQFF. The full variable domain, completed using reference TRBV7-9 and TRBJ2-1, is DTGVSQNPRHKITKRGQNVTFRCDPISEHNRLYWYRQTLGQGPEFLTYFQNEAQLEKSRLLSDRFSAERPKGSFSTLEIQRTEQGDSAMYLCASSQGDSRYNEQFFGPGTRLTVL.

The CDR3 here is CASSGGAGEQFF. The CDR3, as DNA: TGTGCCAGCAGCGGAGGGGCAGGCGAGCAGTTCTTC. This chain uses TRBV6-5 with TRBJ2-1; perhaps TRBD2 as D (6 bases). This CDR3 is 12 amino acids long. V was shortened by 6 bases and J by 10 bases, with 13 bases between the two germline ends. Germline V gene lookup returns CDR1 MNHEY and CDR2 SVGAGI.

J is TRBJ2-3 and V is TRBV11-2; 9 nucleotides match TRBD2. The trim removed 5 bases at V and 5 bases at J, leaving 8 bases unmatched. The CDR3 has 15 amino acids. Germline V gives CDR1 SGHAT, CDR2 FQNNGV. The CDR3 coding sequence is TGTGCCAGCAGCAAACCGGGACTAGCTAAAGATACGCAGTATTTT. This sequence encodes CASSKPGLAKDTQYF. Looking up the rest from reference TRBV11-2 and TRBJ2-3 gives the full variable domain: EAGVAQSPRYKIIEKRQSVAFWCNPISGHATLYWYQQILGQGPKLLIQFQNNGVVDDSQLPKDRFSAERLKGVDSTLKIQPAKLEDSAVYLCASSKPGLAKDTQYFGPGTRLTVL.